Sequencing of this T cell receptor delta chain was carried out in a study of γδ T cells in repeated Plasmodium falciparum infection. Gammadelta T cells were flow-sorted from PBMC into Vgamma9/Vdelta2+ and Vdelta2-negative populations for bulk analysis. This clone was recorded at least ten times. Its antigen is as yet unknown. Other DNA sequences of this sample code for an identical CDR3. Sequencing covered both gamma and delta TCR chains per sample. TCRdb fed the multiplex PCR reads to CATT. Found here are under 65,000 delta-chain clones, 1.5% to 2% of them singletons; the top ten hold around 16%. V lost 2 bases and J 4 bases, leaving 44 bases between the germline ends. The CDR3 loop spans 25 amino acids. From germline, CDR1 is TSWWSYY and CDR2 QGS. Study results and caveats: Waves of new clonotype selection appeared after repeated controlled infections in Vdelta2-negative, largely Vdelta1+, gammadelta T cells. Vgamma9/Vdelta2+ T cells showed a stable polyclonal repertoire with shared TCRgamma sequences. The Malian cohort came from a small rural village of predominantly one ethnic group.

This receptor was obtained from a pool of human donors (malaria-infected and uninfected, not separated). The sequencing input was gamma-delta T cells from blood. The chain links TRDV1 to TRDJ1, with D maybe TRDD3 (9 bases). CDR3 sequence reads: CALGEVQASYVSSWGILIWGDKLIF. The CDR3 DNA reads as TGTGCTCTTGGGGAAGTTCAGGCTTCCTACGTTTCCTCCTGGGGGATTCTCATCTGGGGCGATAAACTCATCTTT.